A single sample is the source of the 25 T cell receptor beta chains below, sequenced in a study of blood T cell repertoires in COVID-19. Only in-frame clones appear in the TCRdb table, and some are missing; sequencing was by immunoSEQ multiplex PCR. The sample carries tens of thousands of clones, about 90% recorded once. Sequencing used peripheral blood. These receptors were obtained from a human donor in a cohort sampled during active COVID-19.

The CDR3 bases are TGTGCCAGCAGCGGACCAGGGGGCGCAGGCACTGAAGCTTTCTTT. Amino acid sequence: CASSGPGGAGTEAFF. The chain is built from TRBV5-5 and TRBJ1-1; 8 bases match TRBD1. Germline trimming cut 4 bases from V and 4 bases from J; bases unmatched to any gene: 9. The CDR3 loop spans 15 amino acids. The germline CDR1 and CDR2 sequences are SGHKS and YYEKEE (reference sequence).

The chain recombines TRBV5-6 with TRBJ1-4, with D perhaps TRBD1 (5 bases). CDR1 and CDR2 (germline): SGHDT, YYEEEE. The CDR3 runs 15 residues. The V gene lost 4 bases and the J gene lost 3 bases, with 13 bases spanning the gap. CDR3 DNA sequence: TGTGCCAGCAGCCACCGACGGGGGTCTAATGAAAAACTGTTTTTT. It specifies CASSHRRGSNEKLFF.

DNA for the CDR3: TGTGCCAGTACTACTAGGACAGGGGAGGACACTGAAGCTTTCTTT. Its translation: CASTTRTGEDTEAFF. The chain recombines TRBV6-5 with TRBJ1-1; 9 nucleotides match TRBD1. Germline V gene lookup returns CDR1 MNHEY and CDR2 SVGAGI. V trimming: 9 bases; J trimming: 3 bases; junction bases outside the gene matches: 11. The CDR3 is 15 residues long.

This clone was seen once. The chain is built from TRBV2 and TRBJ2-3; a weak D match, TRBD1 (5 bases). The CDR3 loop spans 14 amino acids. The V end was cut by 4 bases, the J end by 0 bases, with 8 bases between. In germline, CDR1 is SNHLY, CDR2 FYNNEI. The DNA for the CDR3 is TGTGCCAGCAGTGTACAGGAAAGCACAGATACGCAGTATTTT. Protein: CASSVQESTDTQYF. Drawing the rest from reference TRBV2 and TRBJ2-3, the complete variable domain is EPEVTQTPSHQVTQMGQEVILRCVPISNHLYFYWYRQILGQKVEFLVSFYNNEISEKSEIFDDQFSVERPDGSNFTLKIRSTKLEDSAMYFCASSVQESTDTQYFGPGTRLTVL.

This chain connects TRBV5-1 to TRBJ2-1, with D hard to call. Trimming removed 0 bases at V and 4 bases at J, with 11 bases between. There are 15 residues in the CDR3. Germline loops: CDR1 SGHRS, CDR2 YFSETQ. CDR3 sequence reads: CASSLARLGYNEQFF. CDR3 in DNA: TGCGCCAGCAGCTTGGCCAGGTTAGGATACAATGAGCAGTTCTTC. Using reference TRBV5-1 and TRBJ2-1 for the parts outside the CDR3, the full variable domain is KAGVTQTPRYLIKTRGQQVTLSCSPISGHRSVSWYQQTPGQGLQFLFEYFSETQRNKGNFPGRFSGRQFSNSRSEMNVSTLELGDSALYLCASSLARLGYNEQFFGPGTRLTVL.

V usage is TRBV19 and J usage is TRBJ1-2; 7 positions match TRBD1. The V gene end was trimmed by 5 bases and the J gene end by 8 bases; junction bases not matched to a gene: 5. Germline-derived CDR1 and CDR2 are LNHDA and SQIVND (reference sequence). This CDR3 contains 12 residues. As DNA, the CDR3 is TGTGCCAGTAGTTTCACAGGGGTAGGCTACACCTTC. This sequence encodes CASSFTGVGYTF. The whole variable domain, filled in from reference TRBV19 and TRBJ1-2, reads DGGITQSPKYLFRKEGQNVTLSCEQNLNHDAMYWYRQDPGQGLRLIYYSQIVNDFQKGDIAEGYSVSREKKESFPLTVTSAQKNPTAFYLCASSFTGVGYTFGSGTRLTVV.

The chain recombines TRBV7-9 with TRBJ2-1, with TRBD2 matching 11 bases. Germline CDR1 reads SEHNR; CDR2 reads FQNEAQ (reference sequence). The CDR3 has 15 residues. The junction had 7 bases not matched to a gene; V was cut back by 5 bases and J by 7 bases. The CDR3 bases are TGTGCCAGCAGCACAATAGCGGGGGGGTTAAATGAGCAGTTCTTC. The encoded protein is CASSTIAGGLNEQFF. The full variable domain, with the rest looked up from reference TRBV7-9 and TRBJ2-1, is DTGVSQNPRHKITKRGQNVTFRCDPISEHNRLYWYRQTLGQGPEFLTYFQNEAQLEKSRLLSDRFSAERPKGSFSTLEIQRTEQGDSAMYLCASSTIAGGLNEQFFGPGTRLTVL.

V and J are TRBV2 and TRBJ2-1; TRBD2 matches 15 bases. Trimming took 6 bases from V and 4 from J; bases not matched to a gene: 1. Germline-derived CDR1 and CDR2 are SNHLY and FYNNEI. The CDR3 totals 15 residues. CDR3: CASRGLAGGYNEQFF. The CDR3 DNA sequence: TGTGCCAGCAGGGGACTAGCGGGGGGATACAATGAGCAGTTCTTC.

This clone has a single count. This sequence joins TRBV5-4 and TRBJ1-1; D gene ambiguous. CDR1 is SGHNT and CDR2 is YYREEE in the germline V gene (reference sequence). Trimming cost V 0 bases and J 6 bases, with 12 bases left between them. CDR3 length equals 14 residues. The chain's CDR3 is CASSLDGDAPEAFF. Written as DNA, the CDR3 is TGTGCCAGCAGCTTGGACGGAGACGCGCCTGAAGCTTTCTTT.

The chain joins TRBV5-1 to TRBJ2-6; no clear D gene. This CDR3 has 15 residues. The germline gives CDR1 SGHRS, CDR2 YFSETQ. The germline V and J ends were trimmed by 0 bases and 3 bases, with 7 bases remaining between them. CDR3 sequence reads: CASSLDPGGANVLTF. The CDR3 nucleotides are TGCGCCAGCAGCTTGGACCCCGGTGGGGCCAACGTCCTGACTTTC.

The V and J genes are TRBV11-2 and TRBJ2-5; 10 bases agree with TRBD2. Germline values: CDR1 SGHAT, CDR2 FQNNGV. V shed 5 bases and J 9 bases; nucleotides not matched to a gene: 6. This CDR3 contains 13 residues. The CDR3: CASSPSGSGAQYF. CDR3 sequence (DNA): TGTGCCAGCAGCCCTAGCGGGAGCGGGGCCCAGTACTTC.

This chain uses TRBV11-3 with TRBJ2-2, with a tentative D call TRBD2 (5 bases). The CDR3 consists of 14 residues. Trimming left V 5 bases short and J 6 bases short, with 13 bases between. Germline V gene lookup returns CDR1 SGHNT and CDR2 YENEEA. For the CDR3, the DNA is TGTGCCAGCAGCCCCGCGTCGCGGGCCGGGGAGCTGTTTTTT. As protein: CASSPASRAGELFF.

The sample holds one count of this clone. The rearrangement uses TRBV27 and TRBJ2-1, with TRBD1 matching over 9 bases. Germline loops: CDR1 MNHEY, CDR2 SMNVEV (reference sequence). The CDR3 extends over 15 amino acids. The trim removed 4 bases at V and 4 bases at J, leaving 5 bases unmatched. CDR3 region: CASSSPGQGYNEQFF. The CDR3 DNA reads TGTGCCAGCAGTTCACCGGGACAGGGTTACAATGAGCAGTTCTTC.

This sequence joins TRBV9 and TRBJ2-7, with 7 bases aligning to TRBD1. The length of the CDR3 is 14 residues. Germline V lookup: CDR1 SGDLS, CDR2 YYNGEE. J was trimmed by 5 bases and V by 4 bases; bases with no gene match: 9. The CDR3 protein is CASSPSDRAHEQYF. The CDR3 DNA reads TGTGCCAGCAGCCCCTCCGACAGGGCCCACGAGCAGTACTTC.

The chain is built from TRBV16 and TRBJ2-7, with D possibly TRBD2 on 5 matching bases. Germline assignment: CDR1 KGHSY and CDR2 FQNENV. Trimming took off 3 bases at V and 6 bases at J, with 15 bases between the two ends. This CDR3 contains 14 residues. DNA for the CDR3: TGTGCCAGCAGCCAGGACCAGCAAGGAGGCGAGCAGTACTTC. Its protein product is CASSQDQQGGEQYF.

This chain connects TRBV24-1 to TRBJ2-5, with TRBD1 identical over 7 bases. The CDR3 spans 13 residues. CDR1 and CDR2 (germline): KGHDR, SFDVKD. Trimming cost V 3 bases and J 4 bases; bases outside gene matches: 1. CDR3 coding DNA: TGTGCCACCAGTGATGGGGACAGAGAGACCCAGTACTTC. Protein: CATSDGDRETQYF.

The CDR3 sequence is CASSPFTDTQYF. In DNA, the CDR3 is TGTGCCAGCAGCCCCTTCACAGATACGCAGTATTTT. This rearrangement joins TRBV9 to TRBJ2-3; D is ambiguous. Germline CDR1 and CDR2: SGDLS and YYNGEE. The CDR3 has 12 amino acids. The V and J ends lost 4 bases and 2 bases respectively, with 5 bases between them.

The gene calls are TRBV4-1 and TRBJ1-1, with a possible D match to TRBD1 (5 bases). This CDR3 is built from 16 residues. Germline V lookup: CDR1 MGHRA, CDR2 YSYEKL. V shed 3 bases and J shed 2 bases, with 16 bases lying between them. The CDR3 protein is CASSQIGGTPNTEAFF. The CDR3 nucleotides are TGCGCCAGCAGCCAGATCGGGGGAACACCCAACACTGAAGCTTTCTTT.

The chain couples TRBV7-9 to TRBJ1-2; D ambiguous. Looked up from germline, CDR1 is SEHNR and CDR2 is FQNEAQ (reference sequence). This CDR3 has 14 residues. V was pared by 1 base and J by 3 bases, with 9 bases between. This CDR3 reads CASSLGASHYGYTF. CDR3 DNA: TGTGCCAGCAGCTTAGGGGCCAGCCACTATGGCTACACCTTC.

The chain is built from TRBV6-1 and TRBJ2-5; no reliable D call. The CDR3 runs 14 residues. Germline V gene sequence: CDR1 MNHNS, CDR2 SASEGT. The ends were cut back, 0 bases at V and 3 bases at J, with 8 bases in the middle. This CDR3 reads CASSEAVTEETQYF. CDR3 in DNA: TGTGCCAGCAGTGAAGCCGTAACGGAAGAGACCCAGTACTTC.

The chain links TRBV19 to TRBJ1-1; a possible D gene is TRBD1 (6 bases). This CDR3 contains 13 residues. Germline CDR1 is LNHDA and CDR2 is SQIVND (reference sequence). The V end lost 4 bases, the J end lost 5 bases, and 11 bases lay between the germline ends. CDR3 nucleotides: TGTGCCAGTAGTAGTGGACAGCGGACTGAAGCTTTCTTT. Translated, it gives CASSSGQRTEAFF.

The rearrangement links TRBV29-1 to TRBJ2-3; TRBD2 might be the D (6 bases). This CDR3 is 14 amino acids long. V was pared by 3 bases and J by 4 bases, with 14 bases between. The germline V gene has CDR1 SQVTM and CDR2 ANQGSEA. The CDR3, as DNA: TGCAGCGTTGAGGGGAGGTTTGCGGCAGATACGCAGTATTTT. As protein: CSVEGRFAADTQYF.

This clone has more than one count but fewer than ten. CDR3 nucleotide sequence: TGTGCCAGCAGTGAGGGGCTAGCGGCCACCTACGAGCAGTACTTC. Protein: CASSEGLAATYEQYF. The chain joins TRBV2 to TRBJ2-7, with 7 bases fitting TRBD2. The V gene's germline CDR1 is SNHLY and CDR2 FYNNEI. Germline trimming cut 3 bases from V and 2 bases from J; bases unmatched to any gene: 7. CDR3 length equals 15 residues.

The chain links TRBV20-1 to TRBJ2-3, with TRBD2 matching 7 bases. V was pared by 7 bases and J by 5 bases, with 3 bases of the junction left unmatched. CDR1 is DFQATT, CDR2 SNEGSKA, per germline (reference sequence). The CDR3 runs to 11 residues. CDR3 in DNA: TGCAGTGGGGAGGGTCAAGATACGCAGTATTTT. Residues: CSGEGQDTQYF.

In DNA, the CDR3 is TGTGCCAGCAGCTTGGAGACAGGGGCTGGTACAGATGGCTACACCTTC. Its protein product is CASSLETGAGTDGYTF. V and J are TRBV5-8 and TRBJ1-2, with TRBD1 identical over 8 bases. Trimming at V came to 0 bases and at J to 6 bases, leaving 10 bases not matched to a gene. Germline V gene lookup returns CDR1 SGHTS and CDR2 YDEGEE. CDR3 size: 16 residues.